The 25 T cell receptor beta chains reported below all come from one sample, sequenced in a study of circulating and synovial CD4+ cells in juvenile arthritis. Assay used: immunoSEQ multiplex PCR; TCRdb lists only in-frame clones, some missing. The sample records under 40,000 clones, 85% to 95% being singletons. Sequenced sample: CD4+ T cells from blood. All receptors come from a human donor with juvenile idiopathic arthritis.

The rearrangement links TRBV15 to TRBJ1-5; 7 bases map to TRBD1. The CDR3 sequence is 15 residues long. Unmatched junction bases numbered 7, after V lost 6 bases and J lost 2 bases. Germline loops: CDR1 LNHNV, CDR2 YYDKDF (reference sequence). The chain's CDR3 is CATRTGQVGNQPQHF. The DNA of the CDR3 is TGTGCCACCAGGACAGGGCAAGTGGGCAATCAGCCCCAGCATTTT. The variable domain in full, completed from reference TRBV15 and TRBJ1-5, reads DAMVIQNPRYQVTQFGKPVTLSCSQTLNHNVMYWYQQKSSQAPKLLFHYYDKDFNNEADTPDNFQSRRPNTSFCFLDIRSPGLGDTAMYLCATRTGQVGNQPQHFGDGTRLSIL.

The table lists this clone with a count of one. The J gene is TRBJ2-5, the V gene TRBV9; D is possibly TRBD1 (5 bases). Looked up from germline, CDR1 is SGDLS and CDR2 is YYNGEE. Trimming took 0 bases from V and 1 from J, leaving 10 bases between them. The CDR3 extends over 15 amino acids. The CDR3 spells CASSVAQGPQETQYF. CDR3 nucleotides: TGTGCCAGCAGCGTAGCCCAGGGTCCCCAAGAGACCCAGTACTTC. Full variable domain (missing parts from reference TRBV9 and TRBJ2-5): DSGVTQTPKHLITATGQRVTLRCSPRSGDLSVYWYQQSLDQGLQFLIQYYNGEERAKGNILERFSAQQFPDLHSELNLSSLELGDSALYFCASSVAQGPQETQYFGPGTRLLVL.

CDR3 sequence: CAISDPGQGNEKLFF. CDR3 nucleotides: TGTGCCATCAGTGACCCGGGACAGGGGAACGAAAAACTGTTTTTT. The rearrangement joins TRBV10-3 to TRBJ1-4; 10 bases match TRBD1. CDR3 size: 15 residues. The trim removed 3 bases at V and 8 bases at J, leaving 6 bases unmatched. Germline V gene lookup returns CDR1 ENHRY and CDR2 SYGVKD.

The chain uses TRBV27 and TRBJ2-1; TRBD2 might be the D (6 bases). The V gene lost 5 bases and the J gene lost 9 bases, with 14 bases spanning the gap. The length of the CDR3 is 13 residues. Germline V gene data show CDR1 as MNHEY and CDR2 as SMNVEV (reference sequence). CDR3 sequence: CASSADRRGEQFF. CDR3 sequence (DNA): TGTGCCAGCAGTGCGGACCGGAGGGGTGAGCAGTTCTTC.

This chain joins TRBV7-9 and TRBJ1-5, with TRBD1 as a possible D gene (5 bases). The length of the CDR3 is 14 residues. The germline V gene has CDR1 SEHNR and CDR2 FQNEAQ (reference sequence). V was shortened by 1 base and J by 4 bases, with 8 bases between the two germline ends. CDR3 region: CASSLEGRNQPQHF. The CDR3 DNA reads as TGTGCCAGCAGCTTAGAGGGGCGAAATCAGCCCCAGCATTTT.

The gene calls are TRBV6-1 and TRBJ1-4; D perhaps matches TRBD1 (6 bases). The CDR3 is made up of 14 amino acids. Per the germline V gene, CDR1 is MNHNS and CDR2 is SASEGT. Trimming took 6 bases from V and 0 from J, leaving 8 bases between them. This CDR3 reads CASRDSATNEKLFF. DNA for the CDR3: TGTGCCAGCAGGGACAGTGCAACTAATGAAAAACTGTTTTTT.

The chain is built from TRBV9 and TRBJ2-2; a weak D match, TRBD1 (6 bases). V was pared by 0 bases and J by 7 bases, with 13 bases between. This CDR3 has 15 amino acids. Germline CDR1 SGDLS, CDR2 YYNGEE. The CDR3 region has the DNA TGTGCCAGCAGCGTAGAGGGACAAGGCGGCGGGGAGCTGTTTTTT. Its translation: CASSVEGQGGGELFF.

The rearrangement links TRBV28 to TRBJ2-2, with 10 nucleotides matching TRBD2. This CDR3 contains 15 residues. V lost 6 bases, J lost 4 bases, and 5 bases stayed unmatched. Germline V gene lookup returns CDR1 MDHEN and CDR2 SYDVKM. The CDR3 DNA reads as TGTGCCAGCAGCCCGGGACTAGCGCGCACCGGGGAGCTGTTTTTT. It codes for CASSPGLARTGELFF.

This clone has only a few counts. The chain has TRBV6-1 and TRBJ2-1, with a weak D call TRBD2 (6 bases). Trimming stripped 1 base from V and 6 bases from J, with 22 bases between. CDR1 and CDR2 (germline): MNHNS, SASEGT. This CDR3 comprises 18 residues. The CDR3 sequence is CASSEVWGEVTVTNEQFF. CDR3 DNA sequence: TGTGCCAGCAGTGAAGTGTGGGGGGAAGTTACAGTAACCAATGAGCAGTTCTTC.

CDR3 protein: CASTNRGGGPIEQYF. The CDR3 coding sequence is TGTGCCAGCACTAACCGGGGGGGAGGGCCTATCGAGCAGTACTTC. This chain links TRBV6-1 with TRBJ2-5; TRBD2 agrees at 8 bases. The DNA matches TRBJ2-7 better at its end, which makes the J call doubtful. The CDR3 covers 15 residues. Germline lookup yields CDR1 MNHNS and CDR2 SASEGT.

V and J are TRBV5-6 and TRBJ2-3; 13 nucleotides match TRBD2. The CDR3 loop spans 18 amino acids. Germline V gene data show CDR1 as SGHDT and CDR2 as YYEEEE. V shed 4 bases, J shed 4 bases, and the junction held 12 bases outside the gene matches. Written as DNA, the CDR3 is TGTGCCAGCAGCCCGACTAGCGGGAGGTCTGGTTTCCCAGATACGCAGTATTTT. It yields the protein CASSPTSGRSGFPDTQYF.

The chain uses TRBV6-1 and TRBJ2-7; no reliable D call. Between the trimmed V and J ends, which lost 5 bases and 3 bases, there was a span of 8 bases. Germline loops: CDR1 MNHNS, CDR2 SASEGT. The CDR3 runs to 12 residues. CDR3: CASSPLFYEQYF. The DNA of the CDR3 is TGTGCCAGCAGTCCTCTCTTCTACGAGCAGTACTTC.

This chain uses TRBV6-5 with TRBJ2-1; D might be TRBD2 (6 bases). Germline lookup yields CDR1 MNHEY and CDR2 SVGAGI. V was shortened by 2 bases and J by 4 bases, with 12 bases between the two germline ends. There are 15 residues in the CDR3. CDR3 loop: CASSYQARGYNEQFF. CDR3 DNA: TGTGCCAGCAGTTACCAGGCGCGGGGTTACAATGAGCAGTTCTTC.

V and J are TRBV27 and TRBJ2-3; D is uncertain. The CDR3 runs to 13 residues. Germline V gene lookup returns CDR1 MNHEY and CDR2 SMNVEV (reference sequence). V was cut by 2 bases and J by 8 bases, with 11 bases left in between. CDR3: CASSLVGSGTQYF. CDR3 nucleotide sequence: TGTGCCAGCAGTTTAGTAGGTTCGGGTACGCAGTATTTT.

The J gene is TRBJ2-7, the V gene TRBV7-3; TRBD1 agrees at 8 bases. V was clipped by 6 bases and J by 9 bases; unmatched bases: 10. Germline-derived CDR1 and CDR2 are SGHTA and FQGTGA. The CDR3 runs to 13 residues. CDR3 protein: CASSSTGGGGQYF. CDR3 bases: TGTGCCAGCAGTTCTACAGGGGGTGGAGGGCAGTACTTC.

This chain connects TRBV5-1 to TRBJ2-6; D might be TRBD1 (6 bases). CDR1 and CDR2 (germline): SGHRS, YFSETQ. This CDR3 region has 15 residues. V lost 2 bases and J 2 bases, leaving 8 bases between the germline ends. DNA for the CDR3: TGCGCCAGCAGCTTCAACAGGGCTGGGGCCAACGTCCTGACTTTC. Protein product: CASSFNRAGANVLTF. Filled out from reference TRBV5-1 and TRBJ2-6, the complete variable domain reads KAGVTQTPRYLIKTRGQQVTLSCSPISGHRSVSWYQQTPGQGLQFLFEYFSETQRNKGNFPGRFSGRQFSNSRSEMNVSTLELGDSALYLCASSFNRAGANVLTFGAGSRLTVL.

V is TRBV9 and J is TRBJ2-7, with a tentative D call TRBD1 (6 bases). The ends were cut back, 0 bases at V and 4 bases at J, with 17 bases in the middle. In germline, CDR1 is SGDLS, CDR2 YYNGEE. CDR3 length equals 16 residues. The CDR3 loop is CASSVDDRPQVYEQYF. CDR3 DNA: TGTGCCAGCAGCGTAGATGACAGGCCGCAAGTTTACGAGCAGTACTTC.

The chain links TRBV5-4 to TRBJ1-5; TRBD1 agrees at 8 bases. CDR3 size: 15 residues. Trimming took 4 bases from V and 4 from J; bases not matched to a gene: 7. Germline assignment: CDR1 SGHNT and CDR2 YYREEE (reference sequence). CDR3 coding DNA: TGTGCCAGCAGCCCCGACAGGGGCGTAAATCAGCCCCAGCATTTT. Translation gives CASSPDRGVNQPQHF.

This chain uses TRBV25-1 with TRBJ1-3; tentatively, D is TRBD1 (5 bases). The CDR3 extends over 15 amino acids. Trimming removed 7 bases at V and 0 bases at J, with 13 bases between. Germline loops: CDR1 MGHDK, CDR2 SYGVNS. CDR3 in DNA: TGTGCCAGCAAGGTTGGGGACTTCTCTGGAAACACCATATATTTT. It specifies CASKVGDFSGNTIYF.

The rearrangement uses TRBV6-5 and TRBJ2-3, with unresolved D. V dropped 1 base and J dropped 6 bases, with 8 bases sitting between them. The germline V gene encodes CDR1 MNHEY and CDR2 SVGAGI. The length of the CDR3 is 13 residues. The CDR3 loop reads CASSYFLGDTQYF. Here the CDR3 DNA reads TGTGCCAGCAGTTACTTCCTCGGGGATACGCAGTATTTT.

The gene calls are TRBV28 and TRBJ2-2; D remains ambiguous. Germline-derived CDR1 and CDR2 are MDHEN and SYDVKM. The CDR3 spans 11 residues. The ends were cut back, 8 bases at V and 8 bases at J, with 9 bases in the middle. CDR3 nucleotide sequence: TGTGCCAGCGGCCCGTGGGGGGAGCTGTTTTTT. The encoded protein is CASGPWGELFF.

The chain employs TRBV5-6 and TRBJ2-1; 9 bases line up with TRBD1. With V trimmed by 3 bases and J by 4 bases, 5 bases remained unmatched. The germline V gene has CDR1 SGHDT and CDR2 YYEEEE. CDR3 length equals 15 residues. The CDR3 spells CASSSGTGRYNEQFF. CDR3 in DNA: TGTGCCAGCAGCTCGGGGACAGGGCGGTACAATGAGCAGTTCTTC. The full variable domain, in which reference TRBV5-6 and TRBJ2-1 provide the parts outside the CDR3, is DAGVTQSPTHLIKTRGQQVTLRCSPKSGHDTVSWYQQALGQGPQFIFQYYEEEERQRGNFPDRFSGHQFPNYSSELNVNALLLGDSALYLCASSSGTGRYNEQFFGPGTRLTVL.

In nucleotides, the CDR3 is TGTGCCAGCAGCCCGCGCAGGTCGAACACCGGGGAGCTGTTTTTT. Protein sequence: CASSPRRSNTGELFF. V usage is TRBV7-7 and J usage is TRBJ2-2; D not resolved. V was shortened by 5 bases and J by 0 bases, with 10 bases between the two germline ends. In germline, CDR1 is SSHAT, CDR2 FNYEAQ (reference sequence). The CDR3 totals 15 residues.

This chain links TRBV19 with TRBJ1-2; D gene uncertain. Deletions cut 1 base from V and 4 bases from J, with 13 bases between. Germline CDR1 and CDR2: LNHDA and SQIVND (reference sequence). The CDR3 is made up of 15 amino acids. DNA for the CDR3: TGTGCCAGTAGTATAGGAGGGCGGAGAAGCTATGGCTACACCTTC. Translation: CASSIGGRRSYGYTF.

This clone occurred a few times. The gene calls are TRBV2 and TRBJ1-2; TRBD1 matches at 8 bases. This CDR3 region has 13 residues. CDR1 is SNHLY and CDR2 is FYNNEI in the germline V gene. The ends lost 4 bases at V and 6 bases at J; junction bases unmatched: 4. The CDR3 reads CASSGQGRNGYTF. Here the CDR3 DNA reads TGTGCCAGCAGTGGACAGGGGAGGAATGGCTACACCTTC.